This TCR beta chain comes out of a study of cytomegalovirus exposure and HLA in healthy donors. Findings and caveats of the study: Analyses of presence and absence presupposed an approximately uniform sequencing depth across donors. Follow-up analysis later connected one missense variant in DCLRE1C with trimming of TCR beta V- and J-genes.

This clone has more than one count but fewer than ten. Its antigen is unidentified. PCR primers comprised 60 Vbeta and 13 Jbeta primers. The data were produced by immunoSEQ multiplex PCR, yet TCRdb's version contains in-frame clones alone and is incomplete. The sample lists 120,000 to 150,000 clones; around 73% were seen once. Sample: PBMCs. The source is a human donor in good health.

CDR3: CASSEPLPSGRAYEQFF. CDR3 nucleotide sequence: TGCGCCAGCAGTGAGCCGCTTCCTAGCGGGAGGGCCTATGAGCAGTTCTTC. The chain couples TRBV10-2 to TRBJ2-1, with 12 bases aligning to TRBD2. The germline gives CDR1 WSHSY, CDR2 SAAADI. The CDR3 spans 17 residues. V was clipped by 2 bases and J by 8 bases; unmatched bases: 10.